A selection of T cell receptor beta chains follows, all from one sample in a study of T cell responses to AZD1222 COVID-19 vaccine. This table comes from immunoSEQ multiplex PCR, and its TCRdb copy is limited to in-frame clones, with some not included. The data show about 140,000 clones, about 90% seen once. The starting material was peripheral blood, obtained on day 0 of AZD1222 vaccination. All receptors come from an adult in good health. Both conserved end residues are trimmed from each CDR3.

v_gene	j_gene	CDR3aa
TRBV7-7	TRBJ2-1	ASSTSSGSYDEQF
TRBV7-2	TRBJ2-1	ASSLAGDLYNEQF
TRBV10-3	TRBJ2-7	AISEVAGDSYEQY
TRBV6-1	TRBJ1-5	ASSEKVGQPQH
TRBV2	TRBJ1-2	ASSRSYFYT
TRBV5-1	TRBJ1-2	ASSLGAGYYGYT
TRBV3-1/TRBV3-2	TRBJ2-2	ASSQPGTVTGELF
TRBV11-3	TRBJ2-1	ASSPGLAGGNEQF
TRBV13	TRBJ2-3	ASSLPSGGSSTDTQY
TRBV5-4	TRBJ1-3	ASRPGSSGNTIY
TRBV10-3	TRBJ1-2	AISRDDGYGYT
TRBV27	TRBJ1-2	ASSEGRNYGYT
TRBV30	TRBJ1-1	ASRLSKGGTEAF
TRBV6-5	TRBJ1-6	ASSYGRGGSPLH
TRBV6-2/TRBV6-3	TRBJ2-3	ASSTGREMSDTQY
TRBV7-2	TRBJ2-3	ASSLGTSSPTDTQY
TRBV24-1	TRBJ2-7	ATSDPDGTAYEQY
TRBV27	TRBJ2-3	ASSLSGSAGLGAQY
TRBV5-6	TRBJ1-2	ASSLDLGSGYGYT
TRBV7-9	TRBJ1-5	ASSFGPGGNQPQH
TRBV5-5	TRBJ2-7	ASSGTEPPYEQY
TRBV7-9	TRBJ2-5	ASSLSGGEETQY
TRBV7-2	TRBJ1-4	ASSLGGYRVVTNEKLF
TRBV18	TRBJ1-4	ASSLGTGPNEKLF
TRBV6-5	TRBJ2-7	ASMGTGDYEQY
TRBV15	TRBJ2-7	ATSRQGSSYEQY
TRBV3-1/TRBV3-2	TRBJ1-1	ASRRTGGPAAEAF
TRBV5-4	TRBJ2-7	ASSLAPVPVEQY
TRBV4-2	TRBJ1-4	ASSQPQGPNEKLF
TRBV11-2	TRBJ2-1	ASSLGFAIQQNEQF
TRBV6-2/TRBV6-3	TRBJ1-5	ASSYKSGQGRYSNQPQH
TRBV5-4	TRBJ1-6	ASRLFHDNSPLH
TRBV3-1/TRBV3-2	TRBJ1-2	ASSQAPTAGYGYT
TRBV3-1/TRBV3-2	TRBJ1-1	ASSQRGQKRTEAF
TRBV2	TRBJ1-1	ASSERDIQNTEAF
TRBV28	TRBJ1-1	ASSLPPLRGVTEAF
TRBV12-3/TRBV12-4	TRBJ2-7	ASSRTGSEQY
TRBV10-3	TRBJ2-1	AIGTPRSGGDNEQF
TRBV11-3	TRBJ2-3	ASSLGLAGFGGTDTQY
TRBV28	TRBJ1-1	ASSTPDGTTEAF
TRBV6-4	TRBJ1-3	ASSERQAHSGNTIY
TRBV7-9	TRBJ1-3	ASSLEGSSGNTIY
TRBV27	TRBJ1-1	ATVDRLNEAF
TRBV7-3	TRBJ2-3	ASSTGTGTDTQY
TRBV13	TRBJ2-7	ASSFGVVDEQY
TRBV5-1	TRBJ2-1	ASSSPLNEQF
TRBV30	TRBJ1-1	AWKSDTEAF
TRBV5-1	TRBJ2-1	ASSFGTGDNEQF
TRBV2	TRBJ2-1	ASNPLTGSEQF
TRBV27	TRBJ2-5	ASSSGGGPRETQY
TRBV6-4	TRBJ2-6	ASSEDSSGANVLT
TRBV3-1/TRBV3-2	TRBJ2-3	ASSLPGTSITDTQY
TRBV3-1/TRBV3-2	TRBJ2-7	ASSLRGPYEQY
TRBV19	TRBJ1-1	ASSPPWGQGETGITEAF
TRBV19	TRBJ2-5	ASSIAGGKETQY
TRBV2	TRBJ2-3	ASSLEGGGGTDTQY
TRBV5-4	TRBJ1-3	ASSLGTSGNTIY
TRBV7-2	TRBJ2-1	ASSSAGTSGGAKGQF
TRBV6-2/TRBV6-3	TRBJ2-7	ASSPGDRSYEQY
TRBV5-4	TRBJ2-7	ASSFGTGDYEQY